This T cell receptor beta chain was profiled in a study of PD-1 blockade in classical Hodgkin lymphoma. Whole-study findings and limits: Lower baseline TCR diversity was reported for newly diagnosed patients than for healthy donors. Possible causes of repertoire differences, disease activity or prior therapy, remain undefined.

Assay: immunoSEQ multiplex PCR; the TCRdb copy retains only in-frame clones and omits some. Among some 93,000 clones listed, 80% to 90% were seen once. Germline V gene data show CDR1 as MDHEN and CDR2 as SYDVKM. V lost 2 bases to trimming and J lost 3 bases; unmatched junction nucleotides: 4. The CDR3 consists of 14 residues. As regards this clone: The antigen is not known.

Every patient experienced relapse after autologous stem cell transplantation, and brentuximab vedotin exposure varied. The chain couples TRBV28 to TRBJ2-7, with 7 positions matching TRBD2. The source of this sequence is a human donor with classical Hodgkin lymphoma. The source was peripheral blood mononuclear cells (PBMCs), collected before the second cycle of nivolumab. The CDR3 sequence: CASSLGGRGYEQYF. CDR3 DNA: TGTGCCAGCAGTTTAGGGGGGAGGGGCTACGAGCAGTACTTC.